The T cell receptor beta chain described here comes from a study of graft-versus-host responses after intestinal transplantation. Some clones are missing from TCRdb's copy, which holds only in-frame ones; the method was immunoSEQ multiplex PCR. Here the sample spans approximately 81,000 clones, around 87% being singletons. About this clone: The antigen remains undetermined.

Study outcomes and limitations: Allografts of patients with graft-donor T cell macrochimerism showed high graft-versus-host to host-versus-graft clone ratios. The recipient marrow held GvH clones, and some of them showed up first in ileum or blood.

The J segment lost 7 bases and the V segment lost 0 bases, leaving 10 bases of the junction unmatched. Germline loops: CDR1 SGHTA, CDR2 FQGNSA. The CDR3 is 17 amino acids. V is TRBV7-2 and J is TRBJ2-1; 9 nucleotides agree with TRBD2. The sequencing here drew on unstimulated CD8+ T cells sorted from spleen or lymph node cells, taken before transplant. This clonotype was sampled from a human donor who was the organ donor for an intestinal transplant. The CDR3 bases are TGTGCCAGCAGCTTAGCGGTTTGGCGGGGGGGGCGAAATGAGCAGTTCTTC. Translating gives CASSLAVWRGGRNEQFF.